Listed below are T cell receptor beta chains from one sample, sequenced in a study of glioma-infiltrating T cells after dendritic cell vaccination. Measured with immunoSEQ multiplex PCR; TCRdb has only the in-frame clones, and not every one. The sample carries tens of thousands of clones, 75% to 85% recorded once. Source: blood, taken after dendritic cell vaccination. Receptor source: a human donor with glioblastoma. Both conserved end residues are part of each CDR3. The order of the fields is D gene, J gene, clone size, V gene, CDR3 protein, CDR3 DNA. The D gene is left open where the match is weak. Size tells how often a clone was seen (once, few, many) or the class of an expanded clone, and some rows leave it out.

NA TRBJ1-4 NA TRBV9 CASSVASGDLNEKLFF TGTGCCAGCAGCGTAGCTTCGGGGGATCTTAATGAAAAACTGTTTTTT
NA TRBJ1-1 NA TRBV6-5 CASSLVSSTEAFF TGTGCCAGCAGTCTAGTATCGAGCACTGAAGCTTTCTTT
NA TRBJ2-1 NA TRBV30 CAWESYNEQFF TGTGCCTGGGAGTCCTACAATGAGCAGTTCTTC
TRBD2 TRBJ2-1 few TRBV5-4 CASSSRGGSYNEQFF TGTGCCAGCAGCTCCCGGGGGGGCTCCTACAATGAGCAGTTCTTC
TRBD1 TRBJ2-3 few TRBV19 CASSPGTGTDTQYF TGTGCCAGTAGCCCCGGGACAGGGACAGATACGCAGTATTTT
TRBD1 TRBJ2-3 NA TRBV10-3 CAISPGTGKVGTDTQYF TGTGCCATCAGTCCCGGGACAGGGAAAGTGGGCACAGATACGCAGTATTTT
NA TRBJ1-2 NA TRBV10-2 CASSVYRTDYGYTF TGCGCCAGCAGTGTCTACAGGACCGACTATGGCTACACCTTC
TRBD1 TRBJ1-3 NA TRBV5-4 CATGTGGNTIYF TGTGCCACAGGGACAGGCGGAAACACCATATATTTT
NA TRBJ2-5 NA TRBV18 CASSRDRTSETQYF TGTGCCAGCTCACGTGACAGGACTTCCGAGACCCAGTACTTC
TRBD1 TRBJ1-5 NA TRBV6-1 CASSEAMGQGNQPQHF TGTGCCAGCAGTGAAGCTATGGGACAGGGAAATCAGCCCCAGCATTTT
NA TRBJ1-4 NA TRBV5-1 CASSPLGGQVNEKLFF TGCGCCAGCAGCCCCCTCGGGGGGCAGGTTAATGAAAAACTGTTTTTT
NA TRBJ2-5 NA TRBV12-5 CASGSSWSQETQYF TGTGCTAGTGGTTCCTCATGGAGCCAAGAGACCCAGTACTTC
NA TRBJ2-2 NA TRBV7-9 CASNLRGELFF TGTGCCAGCAATCTCCGGGGGGAGCTGTTTTTT
TRBD1 TRBJ2-3 few TRBV5-4 CASKLDRGFTDTQYF TGTGCCAGCAAACTAGACAGGGGGTTCACAGATACGCAGTATTTT
TRBD1 TRBJ2-3 NA TRBV29-1 CSGDSTGGTDTQYF TGCAGCGGCGATTCAACAGGGGGCACAGATACGCAGTATTTT
NA TRBJ2-7 NA TRBV7-6 CASSEGFSYEQYF TGTGCCAGCAGTGAGGGTTTCTCCTACGAGCAGTACTTC
NA TRBJ1-2 NA TRBV12-5 CASGSPSGQSVTF TGTGCTAGTGGTTCCCCGTCCGGACAATCTGTCACCTTC